This T cell receptor beta chain was sequenced during a study of PD-L1 blockade in urothelial cancer. At the level of the study: Blood analysis was done at 3 weeks (second dose) and 6 weeks after treatment began.

Points from the study as a whole: Pretreatment TCR clonality in blood, when below the median, was predictive of better survival.

The V end was cut by 2 bases, the J end by 5 bases, with 13 bases between. The CDR3 totals 14 residues. Germline lookup yields CDR1 SGHTA and CDR2 FQGTGA. On this clone: Its antigen is unidentified.

Data came from immunoSEQ multiplex PCR; TCRdb stores just in-frame clones and leaves some out. The sample lists tens of thousands of clones; around 89% were seen once. This chain links TRBV7-3 with TRBJ2-7; weak D call: TRBD2 (7 bases). The starting material was PBMCs, obtained around atezolizumab (anti-PD-L1) treatment. The TCR originated in a man aged 55 to 70 with urothelial cancer. As DNA, the CDR3 is TGTGCCAGCAGCTTACTCGGGGGGCCCCACGAGCAGTACTTC. Translating it yields CASSLLGGPHEQYF.